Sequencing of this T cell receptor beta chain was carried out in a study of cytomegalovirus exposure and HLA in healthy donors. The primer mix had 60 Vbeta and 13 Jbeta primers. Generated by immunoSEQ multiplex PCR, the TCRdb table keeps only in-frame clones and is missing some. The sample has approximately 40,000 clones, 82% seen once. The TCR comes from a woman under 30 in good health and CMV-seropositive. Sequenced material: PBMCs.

The chain's CDR3 is CASSPTLDRGYGYTF. The CDR3 region has the DNA TGTGCCAGCAGCCCGACGTTGGACAGGGGCTATGGCTACACCTTC. V gene TRBV7-9 combines with J gene TRBJ1-2; 9 nucleotides align to TRBD1. Germline CDR1 is SEHNR and CDR2 is FQNEAQ (reference sequence). The CDR3 covers 15 residues. The V and J ends lost 5 bases and 4 bases, in that order; junction bases with no gene match: 8. Looking up the rest from reference TRBV7-9 and TRBJ1-2 gives the full variable domain: DTGVSQNPRHKITKRGQNVTFRCDPISEHNRLYWYRQTLGQGPEFLTYFQNEAQLEKSRLLSDRFSAERPKGSFSTLEIQRTEQGDSAMYLCASSPTLDRGYGYTFGSGTRLTVV.